The text below deals with one T cell receptor beta chain. Antigen unknown. This sample stems from a study of cytomegalovirus exposure and HLA in healthy donors. Study in general: HLA-typed donors contributed some 85 million unique TCRs, which were held in an early data release. Overall study results and limits: A reported reduction in N-insertions relative to the roughly 700-donor mean was seen in an Asian-associated ancestry cluster in a later analysis. For TCR beta chains, V- and J-gene trimming was later linked to a missense DCLRE1C variant.

PCR used 60 Vbeta primers and 13 Jbeta primers. Assay: immunoSEQ multiplex PCR; the TCRdb copy retains only in-frame clones and omits some. The table records about 73,000 clones, roughly 82% of them present only once. Trimming removed 5 bases from V and 7 bases from J; junction bases left unmatched: 3. CDR3 length: 14 residues. Germline V gene sequence: CDR1 SGHTA, CDR2 FQGNSA. The rearrangement links TRBV7-2 to TRBJ2-5; TRBD2 matches at 14 bases. The sequenced sample was PBMCs. The receptor was isolated from a man in his sixties or seventies in good health and CMV-seronegative. The CDR3 loop reads CASSLGLAGGTQYF. CDR3 in DNA: TGTGCCAGCAGCCTAGGACTAGCGGGGGGGACCCAGTACTTC.